A single sample is the source of the 18 T cell receptor beta chains below, sequenced in a study of T-cell memory formation after mild COVID-19. TCRdb itself ran the 5' RACE reads through MiXCR, one entry per CDR3 protein. The sample shows fewer than 200,000 distinct CDR3 sequences, roughly 13% of them seen only once. The sample taken for sequencing was PBMCs or a T cell subset sorted from them (not recorded which). These receptors came from a man aged 18 to 30 who had mild COVID-19 (a few samples of this study predate the infection). Cell type and time point are not known.

J is TRBJ2-5 and V is TRBV6-5, with D possibly matching TRBD1 (5 bases). V was shortened by 0 bases and J by 1 base, with 6 bases between the two germline ends. In germline, CDR1 is MNHEY, CDR2 SVGAGI. The CDR3 runs to 14 residues. This CDR3 reads CASSYSDSQETQYF. The CDR3 bases are TGTGCCAGCAGTTACTCCGACAGCCAAGAGACCCAGTACTTC.

J is TRBJ2-7 and V is TRBV5-1; D call uncertain. Per the germline V gene, CDR1 is SGHRS and CDR2 is YFSETQ. The CDR3 consists of 13 residues. The CDR3 loop is CASSPGPNYEKYV. The CDR3 DNA reads TGCGCCAGCAGCCCCGGACCCAACTACGAGAAGTACGTC.

The chain uses TRBV24-1 and TRBJ2-1; D uncertain. CDR1 and CDR2 from the germline V gene are KGHDR and SFDVKD. Trimming removed 0 bases from V and 4 bases from J, with 3 bases in between. The CDR3 has 13 residues. CDR3 region: CATSDLDYNEQFF. The CDR3 nucleotides are TGTGCCACCAGTGATTTGGATTACAATGAGCAGTTCTTC.

V is TRBV5-8 and J is TRBJ1-5; D uncertain. This CDR3 has 15 residues. V lost 1 base and J lost 9, with 17 bases in between. In germline, CDR1 is SGHTS, CDR2 YDEGEE. In DNA, the CDR3 is TGTGCCAGCAGCTTGTATTTGGGTGGCATCGCGCCCCAGCATTTT. Encoded protein: CASSLYLGGIAPQHF.

This clonotype was detected ten times or more. The chain has TRBV5-5 and TRBJ1-1; tentatively, D is TRBD1 (6 bases). The ends were cut back, 0 bases at V and 8 bases at J, with 11 bases in the middle. The CDR3 spans 13 residues. From germline, CDR1 is SGHKS and CDR2 YYEKEE (reference sequence). In DNA, the CDR3 is TGTGCCAGCAGCTTGGGCGTACAGGGCGAAGCTTTCTTT. This translates into CASSLGVQGEAFF.

This chain connects TRBV5-6 to TRBJ1-5; weak D call: TRBD1 (6 bases). Per germline, CDR1 SGHDT and CDR2 YYEEEE. Trimming removed 0 bases from V and 6 bases from J, with 16 bases in between. The CDR3 extends over 16 amino acids. The CDR3 DNA reads TGTGCCAGCAGCTTGGAGCGGGGGGCAGTAGGTCAGCCCCAGCATTTT. It is translated as CASSLERGAVGQPQHF.

The chain links TRBV5-1 to TRBJ1-1; D is possibly TRBD1 (5 bases). The CDR3 covers 14 residues. V shed 2 bases and J shed 6 bases, with 14 bases lying between them. Germline loops: CDR1 SGHRS, CDR2 YFSETQ. CDR3 amino acids: CASSFLRDSPEAFF. The CDR3, as DNA: TGCGCCAGCAGCTTCCTACGAGACAGCCCTGAAGCTTTCTTT.

This clonotype was seen more than once but under ten times. The chain links TRBV25-1 to TRBJ2-7; no definite D call. CDR1 and CDR2 (germline): MGHDK, SYGVNS. This CDR3 has 14 amino acids. Trimming left V 1 base short and J 1 base short, with 8 bases between. CDR3 sequence reads: CASSESTVSYEQYF. The DNA for the CDR3 is TGTGCCAGCAGTGAATCGACGGTTTCCTACGAGCAGTACTTC.

This clonotype was seen ten or more times. The V and J genes are TRBV12-3 or TRBV12-4 and TRBJ2-7; D call uncertain. V shed 3 bases and J shed 3 bases, with 6 bases lying between them. The CDR3 has 12 amino acids. The CDR3 reads CASSLGIYEQYF. CDR3 coding DNA: TGTGCCAGCAGTTTGGGGATCTACGAGCAGTACTTC.

The genes are TRBV6-5 and TRBJ2-5; possible D gene TRBD2, 5 bases. This CDR3 is 13 amino acids long. The ends were cut back, 5 bases at V and 5 bases at J, with 12 bases in the middle. Germline CDR1 MNHEY, CDR2 SVGAGI. The CDR3 protein is CASSNGVRETQYF. The CDR3 coding sequence is TGTGCCAGCAGTAACGGGGTGCGCGAGACCCAGTACTTC.

V is TRBV28 and J is TRBJ2-3, with D maybe TRBD1 (6 bases). V lost 11 bases to trimming and J lost 5 bases, with 20 bases between them. The CDR3 has 14 residues. Per germline, CDR1 MDHEN and CDR2 SYDVKM. CDR3 DNA: TGTGCCGTGTCTCAGGGGTTGTTGAGAGATACGCAGTATTTT. Amino acids: CAVSQGLLRDTQYF.

V is TRBV28 and J is TRBJ2-7; D is unclear. The CDR3 has 11 residues. Germline V gene lookup returns CDR1 MDHEN and CDR2 SYDVKM. V lost 3 bases to trimming and J lost 6 bases, with 6 bases between them. CDR3 region: CASSLYGEQYV. The CDR3 DNA reads TGTGCCAGCAGTTTGTACGGCGAGCAGTACGTC.

This clonotype was counted between two and nine times. The chain carries TRBV5-1 and TRBJ2-2; unclear D gene. The V and J ends lost 5 bases and 3 bases respectively, with 11 bases between them. CDR1 is SGHRS, CDR2 YFSETQ, per germline. The CDR3 sequence is 14 residues long. The DNA for the CDR3 is TGCGCCAGCAGTAGGGTCACGGACACCGGGGAGCTGTTTTTT. Amino acid sequence: CASSRVTDTGELFF. The entire variable domain, with the rest obtained from reference TRBV5-1 and TRBJ2-2, is as follows: KAGVTQTPRYLIKTRGQQVTLSCSPISGHRSVSWYQQTPGQGLQFLFEYFSETQRNKGNFPGRFSGRQFSNSRSEMNVSTLELGDSALYLCASSRVTDTGELFFGEGSRLTVL.

This clonotype has just a few counts. This chain joins TRBV7-6 and TRBJ2-2; the match to TRBD1 covers 10 bases. Germline lookup yields CDR1 SGHVS and CDR2 FNYEAQ. The V segment lost 5 bases and the J segment 7 bases; nucleotides outside the gene matches: 7. The CDR3 totals 15 residues. The CDR3 DNA follows: TGTGCCAGCAGCCCCGGACAGGGGGGGGTCGGGGAGCTGTTTTTT. It is translated as CASSPGQGGVGELFF. The variable domain in full, with the rest retrieved from reference TRBV7-6 and TRBJ2-2, is GAGVSQSPRYKVTKRGQDVALRCDPISGHVSLYWYRQALGQGPEFLTYFNYEAQQDKSGLPNDRFSAERPEGSISTLTIQRTEQRDSAMYRCASSPGQGGVGELFFGEGSRLTVL.

The chain has TRBV6-5 and TRBJ1-5; no clear D gene. V gave up 0 bases and J gave up 1 base, with 7 bases separating them. Germline V gene data show CDR1 as MNHEY and CDR2 as SVGAGI. The CDR3 is made up of 15 amino acids. The CDR3 loop reads CASSYSGGSNQPQHF. The CDR3 DNA sequence: TGTGCCAGCAGTTACTCCGGCGGCAGCAATCAGCCCCAGCATTTT.

In DNA, the CDR3 is TGTGCCAGCATTCGATCCGGGGGAAACGGGGAGCTGTTTTTT. Protein product: CASIRSGGNGELFF. The chain combines TRBV6-2 or TRBV6-3 with TRBJ2-2, with D possibly TRBD2 on 6 matching bases. In germline, CDR1 is MNHEY, CDR2 SVGEGT. The CDR3 is 14 amino acids. The ends were cut back, 7 bases at V and 7 bases at J, with 16 bases in the middle.

This clonotype was counted ten times or more. This sequence joins TRBV27 and TRBJ2-3; D may correspond to TRBD1 or TRBD2 (5 bases each). V gave up 7 bases and J gave up 4 bases, with 18 bases separating them. Germline CDR1 reads MNHEY; CDR2 reads SMNVEV (reference sequence). The CDR3 contains 15 residues. The CDR3 coding sequence is TGTGCCAGCACCCTACTGGGGGATAGTCCAGATACGCAGTATTTT. This sequence encodes CASTLLGDSPDTQYF.

This clonotype was recorded many times. V gene TRBV7-2 combines with J gene TRBJ1-2; 10 bases fit TRBD1. The CDR3 spans 13 residues. Trimming took 7 bases from V and 7 from J; bases not matched to a gene: 6. CDR1 and CDR2 from the germline V gene are SGHTA and FQGNSA. This CDR3 reads CASTLDRGGGYTF. The CDR3 bases are TGTGCCAGCACCCTGGACAGGGGGGGTGGCTACACCTTC.